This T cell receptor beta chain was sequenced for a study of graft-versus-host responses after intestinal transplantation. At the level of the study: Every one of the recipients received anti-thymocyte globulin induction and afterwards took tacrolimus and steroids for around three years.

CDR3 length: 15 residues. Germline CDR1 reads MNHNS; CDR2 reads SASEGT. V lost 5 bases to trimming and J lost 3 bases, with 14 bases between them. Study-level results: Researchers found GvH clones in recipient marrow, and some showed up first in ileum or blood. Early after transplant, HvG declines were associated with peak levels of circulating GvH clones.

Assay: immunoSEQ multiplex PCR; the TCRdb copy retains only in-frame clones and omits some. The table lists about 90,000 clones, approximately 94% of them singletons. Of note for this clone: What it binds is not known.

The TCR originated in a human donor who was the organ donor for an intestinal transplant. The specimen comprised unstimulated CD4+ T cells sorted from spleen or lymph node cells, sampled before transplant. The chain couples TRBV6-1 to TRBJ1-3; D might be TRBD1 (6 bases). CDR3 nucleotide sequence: TGTGCCAGCAGTCCGGCTACAGGGATTGGAAACACCATATATTTT. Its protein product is CASSPATGIGNTIYF.